This TCR beta chain was sequenced for a study of T cells after yellow fever vaccination. The study, taken as a whole, reports: Contaminating bulk clonotypes could be abundant in FACS-sorted repertoires. The booster saw the reappearance of most primary-vaccination clones (roughly 95% CD4, 70% to 90% CD8).

This CDR3 spans 15 amino acids. With V trimmed by 8 bases and J by 4 bases, 10 bases remained unmatched. Germline CDR1 MNHEY, CDR2 SMNVEV (reference sequence). Comments on this clonotype: The target antigen is unknown.

UMIs were added to TCR cDNA along with a universal primer site when it was made by 5'RACE template switching. One entry per CDR3 protein, called by TCRdb with MiXCR from the 5' RACE reads. This table holds about 630,000 distinct CDR3 sequences, about 12% found once. This sample comprised PBMCs, obtained on the day of the yellow fever booster vaccination. This chain uses TRBV27 with TRBJ2-3; the match to TRBD2 covers 9 bases. This TCR was sampled from a man aged 30-40 years who received the YFV17D yellow fever vaccine. The CDR3 region is CASGRLAELPDTQYF. DNA of the CDR3: TGTGCCAGCGGGAGACTAGCGGAACTCCCAGATACGCAGTATTTT.